This entry lists 30 T cell receptor beta chains sequenced from one sample in a study of CD8 T cells in Susac syndrome. Random-hexamer reverse transcription was applied to roughly 0.5 to 1 ug RNA. TCRdb re-analysed the immunoSEQ multiplex PCR reads in MiXCR, keeping a single row per CDR3 protein. Altogether more than 200,000 distinct CDR3 sequences are present, approximately 92% being singletons, with the ten largest covering 0.065% to 0.075%. The material sequenced was CD4+ T cells from PBMCs. The receptors here all came from a human donor with multiple sclerosis.

A few counts support this clonotype. The chain recombines TRBV29-1 with TRBJ2-7; D is ambiguous. V was cut by 8 bases and J by 6 bases, with 17 bases left in between. The CDR3 is 12 residues long. The germline V gene encodes CDR1 SQVTM and CDR2 ANQGSEA. CDR3 amino acids: CSPYFAGPEQYV. CDR3 DNA: TGCAGCCCCTATTTCGCAGGCCCCGAGCAGTACGTC.

The rearrangement links TRBV14 to TRBJ1-1, with D hard to call. Germline loops: CDR1 SGHDN, CDR2 FVKESK. Trimming cost V 4 bases and J 5 bases, with 14 bases left between them. The CDR3 loop spans 14 amino acids. CDR3 protein: CASSPLTGWTEAFF. CDR3 DNA sequence: TGTGCCAGCAGCCCCCTTACGGGATGGACTGAAGCTTTCTTT.

This clonotype appeared a single time. CDR3 protein: CASSESGFFSGNTIYF. CDR3 coding DNA: TGTGCCAGCAGTGAATCTGGCTTTTTCTCTGGAAACACCATATATTTT. This sequence joins TRBV25-1 and TRBJ1-3; D unclear. This CDR3 has 16 amino acids. The V gene's germline CDR1 is MGHDK and CDR2 SYGVNS. Trimming removed 1 base at V and 0 bases at J, with 10 bases between. Supplemented by reference TRBV25-1 and TRBJ1-3, the full variable domain reads EADIYQTPRYLVIGTGKKITLECSQTMGHDKMYWYQQDPGMELHLIHYSYGVNSTEKGDLSSESTVSRIRTEHFPLTLESARPSHTSQYLCASSESGFFSGNTIYFGEGSWLTVV.

J is TRBJ2-1 and V is TRBV2, with D perhaps matching TRBD2 (5 bases). With 7 bases removed from V and 6 bases from J, the gap between germline ends came to 16 bases. CDR1 is SNHLY and CDR2 is FYNNEI in the germline V gene. There are 14 residues in the CDR3. CDR3: CASTELGPTNEQFF. The CDR3 DNA reads TGTGCCAGCACCGAACTAGGGCCGACCAATGAGCAGTTCTTC.

The V and J genes are TRBV5-1 and TRBJ2-1, with D uncertain. With 3 bases removed from V and 8 bases from J, the gap between germline ends came to 9 bases. CDR3 length: 12 amino acids. Germline assignment: CDR1 SGHRS and CDR2 YFSETQ. CDR3 amino acids: CASSSRRDEQFF. The CDR3 DNA follows: TGCGCCAGCAGCTCCAGACGCGATGAGCAGTTCTTC.

V usage is TRBV19 and J usage is TRBJ1-5; TRBD1 matches 9 bases. The CDR3 contains 14 residues. Germline values: CDR1 LNHDA, CDR2 SQIVND (reference sequence). Losses at the gene ends were 5 bases for V and 6 bases for J; bases not matched to a gene: 5. The CDR3 spells CASSDRQGGQPQHF. For the CDR3, the DNA is TGTGCCAGTAGTGATCGACAGGGGGGTCAGCCCCAGCATTTT. The entire variable domain, with the rest obtained from reference TRBV19 and TRBJ1-5, is as follows: DGGITQSPKYLFRKEGQNVTLSCEQNLNHDAMYWYRQDPGQGLRLIYYSQIVNDFQKGDIAEGYSVSREKKESFPLTVTSAQKNPTAFYLCASSDRQGGQPQHFGDGTRLSIL.

This chain connects TRBV29-1 to TRBJ1-1; the D gene is possibly TRBD1 (5 bases). Germline-derived CDR1 and CDR2 are SQVTM and ANQGSEA. With 5 bases removed from V and 0 bases from J, the gap between germline ends came to 10 bases. CDR3 size: 13 residues. CDR3 region: CSVHGGVNTEAFF. DNA of the CDR3: TGCAGCGTTCACGGGGGGGTGAACACTGAAGCTTTCTTT.

This chain connects TRBV7-9 to TRBJ1-1; 8 nucleotides match TRBD1. The ends lost 2 bases at V and 4 bases at J; junction bases unmatched: 0. The CDR3 has 13 amino acids. Germline V gives CDR1 SEHNR, CDR2 FQNEAQ (reference sequence). The CDR3 protein is CASSLQGATEAFF. The CDR3 nucleotides read TGTGCCAGCAGCTTACAGGGGGCCACTGAAGCTTTCTTT. The variable domain in full, completed from reference TRBV7-9 and TRBJ1-1, reads DTGVSQNPRHKITKRGQNVTFRCDPISEHNRLYWYRQTLGQGPEFLTYFQNEAQLEKSRLLSDRFSAERPKGSFSTLEIQRTEQGDSAMYLCASSLQGATEAFFGQGTRLTVV.

The J gene is TRBJ1-1, the V gene TRBV4-1; 7 nucleotides align to TRBD1. The ends lost 1 base at V and 0 bases at J; junction bases unmatched: 8. The CDR3 length is 17 residues. The V gene's germline CDR1 is MGHRA and CDR2 YSYEKL. The CDR3 sequence: CASSQVSTGVLNTEAFF. The CDR3 coding sequence is TGCGCCAGCAGCCAAGTATCCACAGGGGTATTGAACACTGAAGCTTTCTTT.

The genes are TRBV7-9 and TRBJ1-6; 12 nucleotides align to TRBD1. Germline-derived CDR1 and CDR2 are SEHNR and FQNEAQ (reference sequence). The CDR3 is made up of 16 amino acids. Trimming cost V 6 bases and J 7 bases; bases outside gene matches: 7. The CDR3 loop reads CASRNAGQGANSPLHF. In DNA form, the CDR3 reads TGTGCCAGCAGGAACGCGGGACAGGGGGCGAATTCACCCCTCCACTTT.

The genes are TRBV6-6 and TRBJ1-4; weak D call: TRBD1 (5 bases). Trimming cost V 2 bases and J 8 bases, with 15 bases left between them. The CDR3 has 15 amino acids. The germline V gene encodes CDR1 MNHNY and CDR2 SVGAGI (reference sequence). The CDR3 loop is CASSYRDRGKEKLFF. CDR3 bases: TGTGCCAGCAGTTACCGAGACAGAGGGAAGGAAAAACTGTTTTTT.

The genes are TRBV6-2 or TRBV6-3 and TRBJ2-2; 11 nucleotides line up with TRBD2. The CDR3 totals 16 residues. Germline assignment: CDR1 MNHEY and CDR2 SVGEGT. The J segment lost 4 bases and the V segment lost 4 bases, leaving 5 bases of the junction unmatched. Here the CDR3 DNA reads TGTGCCAGCAGTTCGGGACTAGCGGTCGGCACCGGGGAGCTGTTTTTT. This encodes CASSSGLAVGTGELFF.

This chain links TRBV12-5 with TRBJ1-5; 9 positions match TRBD1. Germline V gene sequence: CDR1 LGHNT, CDR2 FRNRAP. The CDR3 loop spans 15 amino acids. V shed 2 bases, J shed 2 bases, and the junction held 1 base outside the gene matches. The CDR3 is CASGLWTGGNQPQHF. CDR3 bases: TGTGCTAGTGGTTTGTGGACAGGGGGCAATCAGCCCCAGCATTTT.

The chain employs TRBV5-1 and TRBJ2-1; 7 bases match TRBD2. V was pared by 1 base and J by 0 bases, with 7 bases of the junction left unmatched. CDR1 and CDR2 from the germline V gene are SGHRS and YFSETQ. The CDR3 contains 17 residues. The CDR3 nucleotides are TGCGCCAGCAGCTTGAGCGGGGCTCTAAGCTCCTACAATGAGCAGTTCTTC. It translates to CASSLSGALSSYNEQFF.

V and J are TRBV3-1 and TRBJ2-1, with TRBD2 matching over 11 bases. This CDR3 region has 17 residues. Germline values: CDR1 LGHDT, CDR2 YNNKEL (reference sequence). The J segment lost 5 bases and the V segment lost 0 bases, leaving 6 bases of the junction unmatched. The CDR3 DNA sequence: TGTGCCAGCAGCCAAGAGCTCCGGGGACTAGCGGACAATGAGCAGTTCTTC. It yields the protein CASSQELRGLADNEQFF.

The gene calls are TRBV11-2 and TRBJ2-3, with 8 positions matching TRBD2. Germline V CDR1 and CDR2: SGHAT, FQNNGV. The CDR3 is 15 residues long. Losses at the gene ends were 4 bases for V and 0 bases for J; bases not matched to a gene: 3. CDR3 nucleotides: TGTGCCAGCAGCTCGTTAGCGGGAAGCACAGATACGCAGTATTTT. Translation gives CASSSLAGSTDTQYF. The full variable domain, rest sourced from reference TRBV11-2 and TRBJ2-3, is EAGVAQSPRYKIIEKRQSVAFWCNPISGHATLYWYQQILGQGPKLLIQFQNNGVVDDSQLPKDRFSAERLKGVDSTLKIQPAKLEDSAVYLCASSSLAGSTDTQYFGPGTRLTVL.

The chain joins TRBV5-1 to TRBJ2-5, with D perhaps given as TRBD1 or TRBD2 (5 bases each). From germline, CDR1 is SGHRS and CDR2 YFSETQ. Trimming took off 4 bases at V and 6 bases at J, with 16 bases between the two ends. The CDR3 covers 14 residues. CDR3 protein: CASSLGTASKTQYF. DNA for the CDR3: TGCGCCAGCAGCCTAGGGACGGCCTCCAAGACCCAGTACTTC.

The chain uses TRBV20-1 and TRBJ2-7; TRBD2 matches 13 bases. The J segment lost 1 base and the V segment lost 6 bases, leaving 3 bases of the junction unmatched. CDR1 and CDR2 from the germline V gene are DFQATT and SNEGSKA (reference sequence). The CDR3 is made up of 14 amino acids. As DNA, the CDR3 is TGCAGTGCAGGGACTAGCGGGACATCCTACGAGCAGTACTTC. Translating gives CSAGTSGTSYEQYF.

The chain joins TRBV20-1 to TRBJ1-1, with a weak D call TRBD1 (5 bases). CDR3 length: 14 amino acids. Trimming left V 1 base short and J 3 bases short, with 12 bases between. CDR1 DFQATT and CDR2 SNEGSKA come from the germline V gene (reference sequence). This CDR3 reads CSARVTARDTEAFF. As DNA, the CDR3 is TGCAGTGCTAGAGTGACAGCGAGGGACACTGAAGCTTTCTTT.

V is TRBV2 and J is TRBJ1-4; no definite D call. Germline-derived CDR1 and CDR2 are SNHLY and FYNNEI. Trimming removed 2 bases from V and 3 bases from J, with 10 bases in between. The CDR3 extends over 15 amino acids. CDR3 in DNA: TGTGCCAGCAGTGAATTGGCCACTTCTAATGAAAAACTGTTTTTT. This gives the protein CASSELATSNEKLFF.

The chain is built from TRBV6-5 and TRBJ2-6; the D is unclear. In germline, CDR1 is MNHEY, CDR2 SVGAGI. This CDR3 contains 11 residues. Trimming took off 9 bases at V and 10 bases at J, with 10 bases between the two ends. In DNA form, the CDR3 reads TGTGCCAGAAGAAAGGGAAACGTCCTGACTTTC. Translating gives CARRKGNVLTF.

CDR3 sequence (DNA): TGTGCCAGCTCCCAAGAGACCCAGTACTTC. Translating gives CASSQETQYF. The chain employs TRBV3-1 and TRBJ2-5; D remains unclear. The CDR3 loop spans 10 amino acids. Per germline, CDR1 LGHDT and CDR2 YNNKEL (reference sequence). The V and J ends lost 8 bases and 1 base respectively, with 2 bases between them.

The chain joins TRBV28 to TRBJ2-5, with D maybe TRBD1 (5 bases). V lost 7 bases and J 3 bases, leaving 9 bases between the germline ends. There are 12 residues in the CDR3. Germline CDR1 and CDR2: MDHEN and SYDVKM. CDR3 sequence (DNA): TGTGCCAGCACCCAAGGGGAAGAGACCCAGTACTTC. It yields the protein CASTQGEETQYF.

The rearrangement uses TRBV12-3 or TRBV12-4 and TRBJ2-3; perhaps TRBD1 as D (6 bases). The CDR3 consists of 14 residues. With 7 bases removed from V and 2 bases from J, the gap between germline ends came to 13 bases. The CDR3 nucleotides are TGTGCCAGCACCCGGGACATAGACACAGATACGCAGTATTTT. It codes for CASTRDIDTDTQYF.

This sequence joins TRBV28 and TRBJ2-4; 8 bases fit TRBD1. CDR1 is MDHEN and CDR2 is SYDVKM in the germline V gene. This CDR3 comprises 15 residues. The V segment lost 2 bases and the J segment 2 bases; nucleotides outside the gene matches: 2. This CDR3 is CASSLRTGTKNIQYF. The CDR3 DNA reads as TGTGCCAGCAGTTTAAGGACAGGGACCAAAAACATTCAGTACTTC.

This clonotype has only one observation. The CDR3 DNA reads as TGTGCCAGCAGTCCAGCCTCACAGCCAACTGGTGAAAAACTGTTTTTT. Translated: CASSPASQPTGEKLFF. The rearrangement uses TRBV28 and TRBJ1-4, with D hard to call. The V end was cut by 5 bases, the J end by 7 bases, with 20 bases between. Germline V gene lookup returns CDR1 MDHEN and CDR2 SYDVKM. CDR3 length: 16 residues.

The genes are TRBV6-1 and TRBJ2-5, with 7 bases fitting TRBD2. J gave up 5 bases and V 6 bases, and 9 bases lay outside the gene matches. Germline V gene lookup returns CDR1 MNHNS and CDR2 SASEGT. The CDR3 contains 14 residues. In DNA form, the CDR3 reads TGTGCCAGCAGCCCGGGACTACATGAGGAGACCCAGTACTTC. Translation: CASSPGLHEETQYF.

The V call is TRBV7-2, the J call TRBJ2-3; TRBD2 agrees at 7 bases. This CDR3 spans 16 amino acids. V lost 4 bases, J lost 1 base, and 8 bases stayed unmatched. The germline V gene has CDR1 SGHTA and CDR2 FQGNSA. The DNA for the CDR3 is TGTGCCAGCAGCTCCCTTGGACTAGTTGGCACAGATACGCAGTATTTT. This encodes CASSSLGLVGTDTQYF.

This clonotype has more than one count but fewer than ten. The rearrangement joins TRBV6-6 to TRBJ2-5; unclear D gene. Deletions cut 6 bases from V and 1 base from J, with 12 bases between. CDR1 MNHNY and CDR2 SVGAGI come from the germline V gene (reference sequence). The CDR3 length is 14 residues. This CDR3 is CASSLPGSQETQYF. As DNA, the CDR3 is TGTGCCAGCAGCCTCCCGGGCAGCCAAGAGACCCAGTACTTC.

The chain employs TRBV13 and TRBJ1-2; weak D call: TRBD1 (5 bases). The CDR3 length is 12 residues. The V and J ends lost 2 bases and 8 bases respectively, with 9 bases between them. CDR1 is PRHDT, CDR2 FYEKMQ, per germline (reference sequence). CDR3 nucleotides: TGTGCCAGCAGCTTATCTCGGGGCGGCTACACCTTC. This encodes CASSLSRGGYTF. The full variable domain, its missing parts supplied by reference TRBV13 and TRBJ1-2, is AAGVIQSPRHLIKEKRETATLKCYPIPRHDTVYWYQQGPGQDPQFLISFYEKMQSDKGSIPDRFSAQQFSDYHSELNMSSLELGDSALYFCASSLSRGGYTFGSGTRLTVV.